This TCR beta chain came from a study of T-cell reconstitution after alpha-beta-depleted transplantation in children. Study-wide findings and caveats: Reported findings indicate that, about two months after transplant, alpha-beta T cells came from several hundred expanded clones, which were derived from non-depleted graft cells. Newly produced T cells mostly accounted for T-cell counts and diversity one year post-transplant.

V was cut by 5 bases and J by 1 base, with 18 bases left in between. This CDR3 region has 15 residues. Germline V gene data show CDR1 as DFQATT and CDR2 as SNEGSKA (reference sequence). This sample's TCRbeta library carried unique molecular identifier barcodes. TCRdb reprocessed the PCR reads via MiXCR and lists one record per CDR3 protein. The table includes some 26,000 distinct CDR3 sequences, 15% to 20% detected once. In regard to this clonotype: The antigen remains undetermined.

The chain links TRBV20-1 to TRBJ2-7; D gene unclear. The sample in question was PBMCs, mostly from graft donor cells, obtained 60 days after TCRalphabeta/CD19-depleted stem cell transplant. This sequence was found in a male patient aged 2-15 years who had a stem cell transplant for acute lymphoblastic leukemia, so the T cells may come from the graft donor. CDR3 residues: CSARATPTESYEQYF. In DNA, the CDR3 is TGCAGTGCTCGAGCGACCCCGACGGAGTCCTACGAGCAGTACTTC.